These T cell receptor beta chains were read from a single sample in a study of graft-versus-host responses after intestinal transplantation. Some clones are missing from TCRdb's copy, which holds only in-frame ones; the method was immunoSEQ multiplex PCR. The sample lists fewer than 150,000 clones; 90% to 95% were seen once. Which antigens these TCRs recognize remains unknown. Sequencing used unstimulated CD4+ T cells sorted from spleen or lymph node cells, obtained before intestinal transplant. The source of these receptors is a human donor who received an intestinal transplant. CDR3s include the opening cysteine and the closing phenylalanine or tryptophan. The D gene is left open where the match is weak. Only some rows state a clone size, as once, few, many or a class for expanded clones.

d_gene	v_gene	abundance	j_gene	CDR3aa	CDR3nt
.	TRBV6-6	once	TRBJ1-2	CASSANYGYTF	TGTGCCAGCAGCGCTAACTATGGCTACACCTTC
.	TRBV5-1	.	TRBJ2-5	CASSSGSAGPETQYF	TGCGCCAGCAGCTCTGGAAGTGCAGGGCCGGAGACCCAGTACTTC
.	TRBV2	.	TRBJ2-5	CASSLLDGGKTQYF	TGTGCCAGCAGCTTACTCGACGGTGGGAAGACCCAGTACTTC
.	TRBV7-9	.	TRBJ1-2	CASSLGGYYGYTF	TGTGCCAGCAGCTTAGGGGGGTACTATGGCTACACCTTC
.	TRBV5-1	.	TRBJ2-2	CASSLARPDTGELFF	TGCGCCAGCAGCTTGGCCAGGCCCGACACCGGGGAGCTGTTTTTT
TRBD1	TRBV6-5	.	TRBJ1-2	CASKKETGGAYGYTF	TGTGCCAGCAAAAAAGAGACAGGGGGCGCCTATGGCTACACCTTC
TRBD1	TRBV10-1	once	TRBJ1-1	CASSETGGKITEAFF	TGCGCCAGCAGTGAAACAGGGGGAAAAATCACTGAAGCTTTCTTT
.	TRBV11-3	.	TRBJ2-7	CASSLGAGPLYEQYF	TGTGCCAGCAGCTTAGGGGCAGGCCCCCTCTACGAGCAGTACTTC
.	TRBV7-2	few	TRBJ2-5	CASSFGPAQETQYF	TGTGCCAGCAGCTTCGGGCCGGCACAAGAGACCCAGTACTTC
.	TRBV4-1	.	TRBJ2-1	CASRPGRAYNEQFF	TGCGCCAGCAGGCCGGGACGCGCCTACAATGAGCAGTTCTTC
.	TRBV18	.	TRBJ2-1	CASSPEGGGEAFIF	TGTGCCAGCTCACCAGAGGGAGGGGGCGAGGCTTTCATCTTC
TRBD1	TRBV4-1	.	TRBJ2-7	CASSSRDRASYEQYF	TGCGCCAGCAGTTCCCGGGACAGGGCAAGCTACGAGCAGTACTTC
.	TRBV5-1	.	TRBJ1-1	CASSLEGRKNTEAFF	TGCGCCAGCAGCTTGGAGGGTCGGAAGAACACTGAAGCTTTCTTT
.	TRBV10-2	once	TRBJ2-5	CASSTLTGYQETQYF	TGCGCCAGCAGCACACTTACAGGGTACCAAGAGACCCAGTACTTC
.	TRBV18	.	TRBJ1-1	CASSPPATSVKAFF	TGTGCCAGCTCACCGCCGGCTACCTCTGTAAAAGCTTTCTTT
.	TRBV6-5	.	TRBJ2-1	CASRSDRSSYNEQFF	TGTGCCAGCAGGTCCGACAGGAGCTCCTACAATGAGCAGTTCTTC
.	TRBV2	.	TRBJ2-4	CASRERGFGKNIQYF	TGTGCCAGCAGGGAAAGGGGGTTCGGCAAAAACATTCAGTACTTC
.	TRBV10-3	.	TRBJ1-3	CAISESGGAAGNTIYF	TGTGCCATCAGTGAGTCTGGGGGGGCGGCTGGAAACACCATATATTTT
.	TRBV10-1	.	TRBJ2-5	CASSESFETQYF	TGCGCCAGCAGTGAGTCTTTCGAGACCCAGTACTTC
.	TRBV11-2	few	TRBJ2-7	CASSPGGGPYEQYF	TGTGCCAGCAGCCCAGGGGGAGGTCCTTACGAGCAGTACTTC
.	TRBV11-2	.	TRBJ1-2	CASTHRGQLGRSYTF	TGTGCCAGTACTCACCGGGGCCAGCTCGGGAGGAGCTACACCTTC
.	TRBV5-1	.	TRBJ2-1	CASSLGSSYNEQFF	TGCGCCAGCAGCTTGGGAAGCTCCTACAATGAGCAGTTCTTC
.	TRBV7-6	.	TRBJ2-7	CASSFQGSSSYEQYF	TGTGCCAGCAGCTTTCAGGGCAGCAGCTCCTACGAGCAGTACTTC
TRBD1	TRBV5-1	.	TRBJ2-1	CAREFQRTGAYEQFF	TGCGCCAGAGAATTTCAAAGGACAGGGGCCTATGAGCAGTTCTTC
.	TRBV15	few	TRBJ2-2	CATSRDPGFGGELFF	TGTGCCACCAGCAGAGATCCTGGTTTCGGCGGGGAGCTGTTTTTT
.	TRBV13	once	TRBJ2-5	CASSPSEGWAQYF	TGTGCCAGCAGCCCTTCGGAGGGCTGGGCCCAGTACTTC
.	TRBV7-9	once	TRBJ2-4	CASSPQRNIQYF	TGTGCTAGCAGCCCCCAGCGGAACATTCAGTACTTC
.	TRBV5-1	few	TRBJ2-5	CASSPNQETQYF	TGCGCCAGCAGCCCAAATCAAGAGACCCAGTACTTC
.	TRBV18	once	TRBJ1-1	CASSPASGGRGEAFF	TGTGCCAGCTCACCGGCGTCGGGGGGGCGGGGGGAAGCTTTCTTT
.	TRBV19	few	TRBJ1-5	CASSLRGRNQPQHF	TGTGCCAGTAGTTTAAGGGGCCGCAATCAGCCCCAGCATTTT
TRBD1	TRBV2	.	TRBJ1-5	CASSSITGTGPATLQHF	TGTGCCAGCAGCTCAATCACCGGGACAGGGCCAGCAACTCTACAGCATTTT
TRBD1	TRBV11-2	.	TRBJ2-7	CASSIGDRAEEQYF	TGTGCCAGCAGCATAGGGGACAGGGCTGAGGAGCAGTACTTC
.	TRBV18	few	TRBJ1-5	CASSPSAQPQHF	TGTGCCAGCTCACCGTCAGCTCAGCCCCAGCATTTT
TRBD2	TRBV7-9	.	TRBJ2-1	CASNTPPAGGIYNEQFF	TGTGCCAGCAACACACCCCCTGCGGGGGGGATCTACAATGAGCAGTTCTTC
TRBD1	TRBV28	once	TRBJ1-1	CASSAPGGYQNTEAFF	TGTGCCAGCAGTGCCCCAGGGGGCTATCAGAACACTGAAGCTTTCTTT
.	TRBV5-1	.	TRBJ2-1	CASSFRVGNEQFF	TGCGCCAGCAGCTTTAGGGTGGGAAATGAGCAGTTCTTC
TRBD1	TRBV14	.	TRBJ1-2	CASSQVDRSYYTF	TGTGCCAGCAGCCAAGTGGACAGGAGTTACTACACCTTC
.	TRBV10-3	.	TRBJ1-5	CAISSDAGDQPQHF	TGTGCCATCAGCAGTGACGCGGGGGATCAGCCCCAGCATTTT
.	TRBV11-2	.	TRBJ2-7	CASSLISLPGYLPYEQYF	TGTGCCAGCAGCTTAATATCCCTGCCAGGGTACCTCCCCTACGAGCAGTACTTC
TRBD1	TRBV27	.	TRBJ1-2	CASSWKTGGGIGGYTF	TGTGCCAGCAGTTGGAAAACAGGGGGTGGTATCGGTGGCTACACCTTC
TRBD1	TRBV25-1	.	TRBJ1-1	CASSESRQGPTEAFF	TGTGCCAGCAGTGAATCGAGACAGGGGCCCACTGAAGCTTTCTTT
TRBD2	TRBV6-1	.	TRBJ2-1	CASSEFSGGGNEQFF	TGTGCCAGCAGTGAATTTAGCGGGGGGGGTAATGAGCAGTTCTTC
.	TRBV2	.	TRBJ1-2	CASRYRPGGQGGYTF	TGTGCCAGCAGGTATCGTCCCGGGGGTCAAGGAGGCTACACCTTC
TRBD1	TRBV6-5	.	TRBJ2-7	CASSSPGDRSSYEQYF	TGTGCCAGCAGTTCTCCCGGGGACAGAAGCTCCTACGAGCAGTACTTC